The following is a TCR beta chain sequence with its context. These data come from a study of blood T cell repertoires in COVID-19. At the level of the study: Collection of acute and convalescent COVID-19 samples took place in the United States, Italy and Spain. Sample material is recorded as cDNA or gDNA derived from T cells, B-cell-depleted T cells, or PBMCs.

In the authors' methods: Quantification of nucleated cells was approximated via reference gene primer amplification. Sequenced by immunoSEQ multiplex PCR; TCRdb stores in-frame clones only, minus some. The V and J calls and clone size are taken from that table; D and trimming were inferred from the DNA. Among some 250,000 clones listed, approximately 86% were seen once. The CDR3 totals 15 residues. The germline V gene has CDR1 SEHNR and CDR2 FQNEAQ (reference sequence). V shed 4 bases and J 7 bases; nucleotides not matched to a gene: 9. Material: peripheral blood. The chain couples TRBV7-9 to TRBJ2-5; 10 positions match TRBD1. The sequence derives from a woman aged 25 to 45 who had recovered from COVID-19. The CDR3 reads CASSSDRGLIWTQYF. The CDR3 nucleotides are TGTGCCAGCAGCTCCGACAGGGGGCTGATTTGGACCCAGTACTTC.